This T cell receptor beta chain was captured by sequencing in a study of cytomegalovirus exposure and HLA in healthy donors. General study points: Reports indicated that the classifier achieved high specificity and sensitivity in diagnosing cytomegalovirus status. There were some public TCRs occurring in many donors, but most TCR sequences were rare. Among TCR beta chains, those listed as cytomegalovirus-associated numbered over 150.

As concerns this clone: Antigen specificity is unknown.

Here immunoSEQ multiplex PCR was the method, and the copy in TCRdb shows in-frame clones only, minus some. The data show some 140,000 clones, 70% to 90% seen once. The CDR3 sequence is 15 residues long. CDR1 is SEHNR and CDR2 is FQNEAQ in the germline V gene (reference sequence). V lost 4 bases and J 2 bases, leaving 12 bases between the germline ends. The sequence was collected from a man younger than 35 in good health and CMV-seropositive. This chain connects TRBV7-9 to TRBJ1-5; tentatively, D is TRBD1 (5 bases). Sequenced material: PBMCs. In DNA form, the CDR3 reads TGTGCCAGCAGCTCAGACGGGGGTCGCAATCAGCCCCAGCATTTT. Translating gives CASSSDGGRNQPQHF.